This T cell receptor (beta chain) was profiled in a study of identical twins. TCRdb reanalysed the 5' RACE reads using MiXCR and keeps one entry per CDR3 protein. The data hold around 1.7 million distinct CDR3 sequences, with under 35% observed a single time. The study's findings and limits: Weaker excess twin sharing was observed in beta out-of-frame sequences. While abundant cord blood beta clonotypes carried fewer insertions, memory repertoires showed no such pattern.

Note on this clonotype: What it recognizes is unknown.

In germline, CDR1 is DFQATT, CDR2 SNEGSKA (reference sequence). The CDR3 is 12 amino acids. V was trimmed by 6 bases and J by 7 bases, leaving 16 bases between them. The chain recombines TRBV20-1 with TRBJ2-7; possible D gene TRBD2, 6 bases. The TCR originated in a newborn girl in good health. The sample consisted of cord blood. The DNA for the CDR3 is TGCAGTGCGGCCGGGGACTCTTGGGAGCAGTACTTC. It yields the protein CSAAGDSWEQYF.